These 15 T cell receptor beta chains came from one sample sequenced in a study of blood T cells in healthy people across ages. Then a second PCR, running roughly 7 to 11 cycles, was carried out with a sample-barcoded 5' primer and a J-beta primer mix. TCRdb recomputed calls from the 5' RACE reads with MiXCR, one row per CDR3 protein. This sample has approximately 730,000 distinct CDR3 sequences, with roughly 47% found just once. The material sequenced was blood. All receptors derive from a woman aged 55-70 years in good health.

This clonotype was observed at least ten times. The J gene is TRBJ2-1, the V gene TRBV5-1, with 11 positions matching TRBD2. CDR3 length: 15 residues. J lost 5 bases, V lost 5 bases, and 6 bases had no gene match. CDR1 is SGHRS and CDR2 is YFSETQ in the germline V gene. The CDR3 reads CASSFTSGGDNEQFF. The CDR3, as DNA: TGCGCCAGCAGTTTTACTAGCGGGGGTGACAATGAGCAGTTCTTC.

This rearrangement joins TRBV2 to TRBJ1-2; 7 positions agree with TRBD1. Looked up from germline, CDR1 is SNHLY and CDR2 is FYNNEI. This CDR3 comprises 12 residues. Losses at the gene ends were 4 bases for V and 7 bases for J; bases not matched to a gene: 3. CDR3 in DNA: TGTGCCAGCAGTGGCCAGGGGGGTGGCTACACCTTC. This codes for CASSGQGGGYTF.

This chain joins TRBV7-2 and TRBJ2-5, with 7 positions matching TRBD2. Germline values: CDR1 SGHTA, CDR2 FQGNSA. V lost 5 bases to trimming and J lost 6 bases; unmatched junction nucleotides: 9. This CDR3 comprises 14 residues. CDR3 sequence reads: CASSLSGGQKTQYF. DNA for the CDR3: TGTGCCAGCAGCCTCTCGGGAGGTCAAAAGACCCAGTACTTC.

This chain uses TRBV28 with TRBJ1-5, with 7 bases matching TRBD1. The CDR3 runs 14 residues. Germline values: CDR1 MDHEN, CDR2 SYDVKM. V lost 4 bases and J lost 9; bases outside the gene matches: 9. The CDR3 DNA sequence: TGTGCCAGCAGTTCCGGACAGGCTACAGGGCCCCAGCATTTT. It codes for CASSSGQATGPQHF.

This clonotype was counted only a few times. This chain joins TRBV27 and TRBJ1-1, with TRBD1 matching 9 bases. The junction had 7 bases not matched to a gene; V was cut back by 6 bases and J by 2 bases. This CDR3 has 15 amino acids. Per germline, CDR1 MNHEY and CDR2 SMNVEV (reference sequence). For the CDR3, the DNA is TGTGCCAGCAGAGCGGAGGGACAGGGTAACACTGAAGCTTTCTTT. Translated, it gives CASRAEGQGNTEAFF.

The chain couples TRBV25-1 to TRBJ1-4, with TRBD1 as a possible D gene (6 bases). The CDR3 consists of 15 residues. Looked up from germline, CDR1 is MGHDK and CDR2 is SYGVNS. Trimming cost V 0 bases and J 6 bases, with 11 bases left between them. The CDR3 protein is CASSEYRTDYEKLFF. In DNA, the CDR3 is TGTGCCAGCAGTGAATATAGGACAGATTATGAAAAACTGTTTTTT.

The chain joins TRBV6-6 to TRBJ1-2; 10 positions agree with TRBD1. The CDR3 has 13 amino acids. Germline V gene lookup returns CDR1 MNHNY and CDR2 SVGAGI (reference sequence). Trimming cost V 6 bases and J 7 bases; bases outside gene matches: 5. The CDR3 reads CASRNRDRGGYTF. CDR3 DNA sequence: TGTGCCAGCAGGAACCGGGACAGGGGTGGCTACACCTTC.

V is TRBV7-9 and J is TRBJ2-3; D unresolved. Germline lookup yields CDR1 SEHNR and CDR2 FQNEAQ (reference sequence). The CDR3 totals 12 residues. The V end was cut by 7 bases, the J end by 8 bases, with 13 bases between. The CDR3 protein is CASNKPTGTQYF. The CDR3 region has the DNA TGTGCCAGCAACAAGCCCACGGGTACGCAGTATTTT.

This chain links TRBV3-1 with TRBJ1-3, with TRBD1 as a possible D gene (5 bases). The V and J ends lost 1 base and 0 bases respectively, with 10 bases between them. CDR1 is LGHDT, CDR2 YNNKEL, per germline (reference sequence). The CDR3 covers 16 residues. The DNA for the CDR3 is TGTGCCAGCAGCCAAGTGGACAAATTCTCTGGAAACACCATATATTTT. Its translation is CASSQVDKFSGNTIYF.

The chain employs TRBV6-2 or TRBV6-3 and TRBJ2-1; 11 bases align to TRBD2. CDR3 length: 14 amino acids. Germline V lookup: CDR1 MNHEY, CDR2 SVGEGT. V dropped 6 bases and J dropped 12; count of bases not matched to a gene: 10. Here the CDR3 reads CASSPLAGVLGQFF. CDR3 nucleotide sequence: TGTGCCAGCAGCCCACTAGCGGGGGTTCTTGGGCAGTTCTTC.

The J gene is TRBJ1-1, the V gene TRBV9; TRBD1 is a possible D gene (5 bases). The CDR3 length is 14 residues. The V and J ends lost 3 bases and 5 bases respectively, with 14 bases between them. Germline loops: CDR1 SGDLS, CDR2 YYNGEE. The CDR3 is CASSGFGGSTEAFF. In nucleotides, the CDR3 is TGTGCCAGCAGCGGATTTGGGGGAAGTACTGAAGCTTTCTTT.

This clonotype was seen more than once but under ten times. This chain uses TRBV6-6 with TRBJ1-2; the match to TRBD1 covers 8 bases. The V and J ends lost 5 bases and 7 bases, in that order; junction bases with no gene match: 18. CDR1 is MNHNY, CDR2 SVGAGI, per germline (reference sequence). The CDR3 sequence is 17 residues long. CDR3 residues: CASSRPGQEEGEGGYTF. The CDR3 region has the DNA TGTGCCAGCAGTCGCCCGGGACAGGAAGAAGGAGAGGGTGGCTACACCTTC.

This clonotype was recorded only once. The J gene is TRBJ1-1, the V gene TRBV2; the D gene is possibly TRBD1 (6 bases). Trimming removed 8 bases from V and 0 bases from J, with 10 bases in between. The CDR3 loop spans 13 amino acids. Per germline, CDR1 SNHLY and CDR2 FYNNEI. The CDR3 coding sequence is TGTGCCAGCTGGAGGGACATGAACACTGAAGCTTTCTTT. Translated, it gives CASWRDMNTEAFF.

The count of this clonotype is one. An end of the junction differs from the germline gene, which may be a read error. The V call is TRBV15, the J call TRBJ1-4; TRBD1 matches 9 bases. CDR3 length: 17 amino acids. Germline assignment: CDR1 LNHNV and CDR2 YYDKDF (reference sequence). The DNA of the CDR3 is TGTGCCACCAGCTCACGACAGGGGGGTGCAACTAGTGAAAAACTGTTTTTT. It translates to CATSSRQGGATSEKLFF. Together with reference TRBV15 and TRBJ1-4, the CDR3 gives the full variable domain: DAMVIQNPRYQVTQFGKPVTLSCSQTLNHNVMYWYQQKSSQAPKLLFHYYDKDFNNEADTPDNFQSRRPNTSFCFLDIRSPGLGDTAMYLCATSSRQGGATSEKLFFGSGTQLSVL.

The rearrangement links TRBV20-1 to TRBJ2-1; TRBD2 might be the D (5 bases). The CDR3 covers 15 residues. Germline V CDR1 and CDR2: DFQATT, SNEGSKA (reference sequence). V dropped 6 bases and J dropped 0 bases, with 15 bases sitting between them. The CDR3 region is CSAEPGTCSYNEQFF. The CDR3 nucleotides read TGCAGTGCCGAACCGGGAACCTGCTCCTACAATGAGCAGTTCTTC.